The T cell receptor (beta chain) under discussion was sequenced for a study of OX40 agonist ivuxolimab in advanced cancers. Overall study context: It was ivuxolimab, an agonistic anti-OX40 (CD134) antibody, that patients were treated with. Partial responses were seen in three patients, one with hepatocellular carcinoma and two with cutaneous melanoma.

Regarding the study as a whole: Average numbers of expanded clones were greater in CD8+ T cells than in CD4+. Antigen specificity was not determined for the expanded peripheral T cells.

TCRdb keeps only in-frame clones here, not all; method: immunoSEQ multiplex PCR. Seen here are fewer than 15,000 clones, 65% to 80% observed once, and the top ten hold about 30%. Details on this clone: The antigen remains unidentified.

The CDR3 has 13 amino acids. With 3 bases removed from V and 6 bases from J, the gap between germline ends came to 9 bases. Germline loops: CDR1 LNHDA, CDR2 SQIVND (reference sequence). The V gene is TRBV19, the J gene TRBJ2-1; D is unresolved. This sequence originates from an adult with an advanced solid tumor such as melanoma, head and neck, liver or kidney cancer. The sequencing used CD4+ or CD8+ T cells sorted from blood, collected in a trial of the OX40 agonist ivuxolimab. In DNA form, the CDR3 reads TGTGCCAGTAGTATTGTGGGATCCAATGAGCAGTTCTTC. Translation gives CASSIVGSNEQFF.